This T cell receptor (beta chain) was observed in a study of T-cell memory formation after mild COVID-19. TCRdb itself ran the 5' RACE reads through MiXCR, one entry per CDR3 protein. The sample shows 250,000 to 300,000 distinct CDR3 sequences, about a sixth of them seen only once. The V gene's germline CDR1 is MNHEY and CDR2 SVGAGI. Deletions cut 6 bases from V and 2 bases from J, with 17 bases between. The CDR3 spans 15 residues. The source is a man younger than 30 who had mild COVID-19 (a few samples of this study predate the infection). Cell type and time point are not known. The sequencing sample was made of PBMCs or a T cell subset sorted from them (not recorded which). This rearrangement joins TRBV6-5 to TRBJ2-7; D gene uncertain. Written as DNA, the CDR3 is TGTGCCAGCAGGACCGGGCAGGAGCTGACCTACGAGCAGTACTTC. It codes for CASRTGQELTYEQYF.